This T cell receptor beta chain derives from a study of control samples from healthy donors and cancer patients. V shed 8 bases, J shed 0 bases, and the junction held 9 bases outside the gene matches. This CDR3 is 17 amino acids long. Germline CDR1 and CDR2: MDHEN and SYDVKM. Profiling relied on immunoSEQ multiplex PCR, and the TCRdb table lists in-frame clones only, not all of them. The top ten clones hold roughly 1.6% of a sample with 200,000 or so clones, 85% to 95% of them seen once. The TCR comes from a middle-aged man in good health. The specimen was blood. The chain links TRBV28 to TRBJ2-6, with 8 positions matching TRBD1. The CDR3 reads CASRSGTGLSGANVLTF. DNA for the CDR3: TGTGCCAGCCGCTCCGGGACAGGCCTCTCTGGGGCCAACGTCCTGACTTTC. Complete variable domain (other parts from reference TRBV28 and TRBJ2-6): DVKVTQSSRYLVKRTGEKVFLECVQDMDHENMFWYRQDPGLGLRLIYFSYDVKMKEKGDIPEGYSVSREKKERFSLILESASTNQTSMYLCASRSGTGLSGANVLTFGAGSRLTVL.